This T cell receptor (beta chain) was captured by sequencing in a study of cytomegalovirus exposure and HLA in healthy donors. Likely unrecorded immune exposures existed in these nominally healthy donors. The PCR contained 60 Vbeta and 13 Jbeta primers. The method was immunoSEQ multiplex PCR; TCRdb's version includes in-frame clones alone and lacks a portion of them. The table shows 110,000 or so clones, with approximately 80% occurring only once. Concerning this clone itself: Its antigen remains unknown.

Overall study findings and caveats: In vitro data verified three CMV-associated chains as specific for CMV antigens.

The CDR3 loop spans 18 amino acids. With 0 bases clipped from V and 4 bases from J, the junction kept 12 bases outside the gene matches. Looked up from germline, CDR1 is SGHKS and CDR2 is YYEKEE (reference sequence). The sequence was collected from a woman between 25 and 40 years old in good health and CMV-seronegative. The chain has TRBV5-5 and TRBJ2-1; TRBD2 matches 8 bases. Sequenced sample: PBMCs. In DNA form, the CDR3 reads TGTGCCAGCAGCTTGGCTGGGGGCGGGAGGTGGGGGTACAATGAGCAGTTCTTC. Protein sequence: CASSLAGGGRWGYNEQFF.